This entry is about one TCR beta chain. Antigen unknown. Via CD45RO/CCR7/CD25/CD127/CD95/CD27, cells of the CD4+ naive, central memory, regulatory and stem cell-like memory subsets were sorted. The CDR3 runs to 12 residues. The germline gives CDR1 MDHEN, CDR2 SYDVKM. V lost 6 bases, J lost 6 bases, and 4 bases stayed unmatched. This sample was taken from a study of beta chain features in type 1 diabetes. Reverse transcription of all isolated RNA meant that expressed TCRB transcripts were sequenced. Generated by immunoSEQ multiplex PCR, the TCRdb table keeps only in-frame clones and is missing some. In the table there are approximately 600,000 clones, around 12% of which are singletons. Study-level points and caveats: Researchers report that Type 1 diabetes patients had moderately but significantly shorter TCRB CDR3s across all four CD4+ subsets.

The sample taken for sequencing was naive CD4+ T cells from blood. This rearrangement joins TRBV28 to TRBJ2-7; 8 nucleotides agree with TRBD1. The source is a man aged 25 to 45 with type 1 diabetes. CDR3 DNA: TGTGCCAGCAGCCCGGACAGGGCCGAGCAGTACTTC. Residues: CASSPDRAEQYF.